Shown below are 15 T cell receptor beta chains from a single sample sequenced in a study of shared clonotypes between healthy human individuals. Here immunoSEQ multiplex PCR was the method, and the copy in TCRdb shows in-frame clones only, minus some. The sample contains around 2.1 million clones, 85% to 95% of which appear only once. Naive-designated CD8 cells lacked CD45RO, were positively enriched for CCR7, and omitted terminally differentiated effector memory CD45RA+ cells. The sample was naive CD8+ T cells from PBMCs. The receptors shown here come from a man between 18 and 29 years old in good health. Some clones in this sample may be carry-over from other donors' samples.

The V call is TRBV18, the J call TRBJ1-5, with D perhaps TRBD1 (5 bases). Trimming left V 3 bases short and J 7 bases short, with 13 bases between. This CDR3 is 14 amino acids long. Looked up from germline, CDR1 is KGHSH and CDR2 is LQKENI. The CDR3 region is CASSPGRGEQPQHF. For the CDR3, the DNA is TGTGCCAGCTCACCGGGACGGGGCGAACAGCCCCAGCATTTT.

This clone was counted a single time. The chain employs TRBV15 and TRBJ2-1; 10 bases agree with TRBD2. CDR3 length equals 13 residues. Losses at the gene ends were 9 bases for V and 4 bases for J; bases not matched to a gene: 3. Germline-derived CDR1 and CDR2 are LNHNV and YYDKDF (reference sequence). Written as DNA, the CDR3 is TGTGCCACGAGCGGGAGGGAATACAATGAGCAGTTCTTC. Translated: CATSGREYNEQFF.

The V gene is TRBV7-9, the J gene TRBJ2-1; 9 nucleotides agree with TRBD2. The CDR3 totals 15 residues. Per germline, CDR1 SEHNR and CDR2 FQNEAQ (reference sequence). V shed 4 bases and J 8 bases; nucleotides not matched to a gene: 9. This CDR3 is CASSSGTSPADEQFF. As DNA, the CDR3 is TGTGCCAGCAGCTCCGGGACTAGCCCGGCGGATGAGCAGTTCTTC.

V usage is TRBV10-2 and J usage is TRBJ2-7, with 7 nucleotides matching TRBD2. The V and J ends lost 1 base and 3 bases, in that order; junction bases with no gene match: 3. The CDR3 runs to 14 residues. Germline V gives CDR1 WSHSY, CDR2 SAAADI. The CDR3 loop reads CASSELRERYEQYF. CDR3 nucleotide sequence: TGCGCCAGCAGTGAGTTGCGGGAGCGCTACGAGCAGTACTTC.

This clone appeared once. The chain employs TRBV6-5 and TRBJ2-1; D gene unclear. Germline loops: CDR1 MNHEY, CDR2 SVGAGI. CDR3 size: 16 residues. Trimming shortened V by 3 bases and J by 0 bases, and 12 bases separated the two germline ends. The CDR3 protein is CASSYGSPSSYNEQFF. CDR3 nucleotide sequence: TGTGCCAGCAGTTATGGTAGTCCGAGCTCCTACAATGAGCAGTTCTTC.

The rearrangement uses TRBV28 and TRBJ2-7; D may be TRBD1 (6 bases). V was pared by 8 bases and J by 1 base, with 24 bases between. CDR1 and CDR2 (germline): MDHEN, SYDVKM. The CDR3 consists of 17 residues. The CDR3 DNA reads TGTGCCAGCTCTATACTCCCAGGGGAATCCGGGTCCTACGAGCAGTACTTC. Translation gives CASSILPGESGSYEQYF. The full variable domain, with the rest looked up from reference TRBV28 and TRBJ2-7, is DVKVTQSSRYLVKRTGEKVFLECVQDMDHENMFWYRQDPGLGLRLIYFSYDVKMKEKGDIPEGYSVSREKKERFSLILESASTNQTSMYLCASSILPGESGSYEQYFGPGTRLTVT.

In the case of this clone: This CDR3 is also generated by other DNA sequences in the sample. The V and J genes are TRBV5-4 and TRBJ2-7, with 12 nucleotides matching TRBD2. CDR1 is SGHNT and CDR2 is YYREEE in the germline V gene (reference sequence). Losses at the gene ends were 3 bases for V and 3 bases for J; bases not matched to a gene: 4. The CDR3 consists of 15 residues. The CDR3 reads CASSSGTSGYYEQYF. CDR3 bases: TGTGCCAGCAGCTCGGGGACTAGCGGGTACTACGAGCAGTACTTC.

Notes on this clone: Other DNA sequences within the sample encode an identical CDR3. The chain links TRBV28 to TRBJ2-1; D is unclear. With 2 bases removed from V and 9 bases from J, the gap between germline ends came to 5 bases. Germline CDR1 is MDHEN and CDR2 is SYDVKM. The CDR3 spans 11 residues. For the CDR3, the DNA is TGTGCCAGCAGTTTAAGTTCTGAGCAGTTCTTC. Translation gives CASSLSSEQFF.

CDR3 protein: CASSLTGSSGNTIYF. Written as DNA, the CDR3 is TGTGCCAGCAGTTTGACAGGAAGCTCTGGAAACACCATATATTTT. V usage is TRBV27 and J usage is TRBJ1-3; D is possibly TRBD1 (6 bases). Germline-derived CDR1 and CDR2 are MNHEY and SMNVEV (reference sequence). The CDR3 is made up of 15 amino acids. V gave up 3 bases and J gave up 0 bases, with 9 bases separating them.

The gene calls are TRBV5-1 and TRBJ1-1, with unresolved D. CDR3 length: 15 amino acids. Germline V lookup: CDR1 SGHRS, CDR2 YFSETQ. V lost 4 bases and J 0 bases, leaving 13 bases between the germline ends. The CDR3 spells CASSASSSLNTEAFF. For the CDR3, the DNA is TGCGCCAGCAGCGCCTCCTCGTCGTTGAACACTGAAGCTTTCTTT.

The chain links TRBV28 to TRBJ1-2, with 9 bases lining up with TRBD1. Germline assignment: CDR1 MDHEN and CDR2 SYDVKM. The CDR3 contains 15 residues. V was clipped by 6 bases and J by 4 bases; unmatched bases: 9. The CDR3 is CASSPGQGTFYGYTF. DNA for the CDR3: TGTGCCAGCAGCCCTGGACAGGGGACATTCTATGGCTACACCTTC.

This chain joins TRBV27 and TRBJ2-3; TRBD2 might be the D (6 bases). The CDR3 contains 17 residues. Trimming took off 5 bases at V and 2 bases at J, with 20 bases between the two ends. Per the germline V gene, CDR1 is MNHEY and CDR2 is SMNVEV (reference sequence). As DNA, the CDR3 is TGTGCCAGCAGTCCACCACTAGCCCGAGTAGCCACAGATACGCAGTATTTT. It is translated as CASSPPLARVATDTQYF.

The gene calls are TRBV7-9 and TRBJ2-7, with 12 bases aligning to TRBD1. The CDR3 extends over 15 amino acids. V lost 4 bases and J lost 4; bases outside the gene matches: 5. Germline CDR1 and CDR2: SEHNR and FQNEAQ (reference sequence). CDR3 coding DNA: TGTGCCAGCAGCTCAGGGGACAGGGGGCTGTACGAGCAGTACTTC. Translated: CASSSGDRGLYEQYF.

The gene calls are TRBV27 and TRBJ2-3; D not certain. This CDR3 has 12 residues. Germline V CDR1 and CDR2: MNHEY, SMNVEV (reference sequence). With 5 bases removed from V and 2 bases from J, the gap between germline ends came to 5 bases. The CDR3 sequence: CASSGDTDTQYF. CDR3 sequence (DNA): TGTGCCAGCAGTGGGGACACAGATACGCAGTATTTT.

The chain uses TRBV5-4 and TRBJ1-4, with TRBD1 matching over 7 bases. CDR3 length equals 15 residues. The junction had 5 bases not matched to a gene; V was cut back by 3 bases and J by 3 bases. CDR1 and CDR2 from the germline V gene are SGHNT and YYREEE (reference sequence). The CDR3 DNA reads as TGTGCCAGCAGCTGGGGACAGTCACCTAATGAAAAACTGTTTTTT. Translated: CASSWGQSPNEKLFF.